This TCR beta chain was recovered during a study of beta chain features in type 1 diabetes (dated by TCRdb to the late 2010s). In the study overall: Mean age, gender distribution, total cell number and subset yield were not different between patients and healthy donors. Naive and central memory subsets were obtained from all 28 donors, but regulatory and stem cell-like memory subsets were isolated from only 8 patients and about 8 healthy donors. Across all samples, approximately 100 million sorted cells were examined, and cell number per subset correlated strongly with RNA yield. In the study, TCRB repertoires of sorted circulating CD4+ T cell subsets from recently diagnosed type 1 diabetes patients were compared with those of matched healthy donors.

Regarding this clone: Its antigen remains undetermined. No qualities accompany the bases; no much larger clone lies one base away.

Deletion took 5 bases off V and 0 bases off J, with a span of 4 bases between the germline ends. CDR1 and CDR2 (ENHRY, SYGVKD) derive from the germline V gene. From the cysteine up to the phenylalanine, the CDR3 has a length of 12 residues. Of all the DNA, just the CDR3 is kept, 36 bases in frame from base 1. Each donor gave one peripheral blood draw, averaging approximately 0.12 L, which was collected into heparinised tubes. A BD FACSAria II and a panel including CD45RO, CCR7, CD25, CD127, CD95 and CD27 were used to sort naive, central memory, regulatory and stem cell-like memory CD4+ T cells. All sorted populations exceeded 98% purity. Right away, PBMCs were isolated by Lymphoprep density gradient centrifugation and were stained directly, with no culture step. So that batch effects would be minimized, each experiment stained and sorted samples in pairs, pairing one healthy donor with one patient.

Beyond this particular receptor, the publication reports: Only small numbers of individuals were included in the HLA sub-analyses, which left unresolved whether HLA type had any influence on TCRB rearrangement. Because cDNA was sequenced instead of genomic DNA, highly expressing activated cells could be over-represented, though the groups showed no difference in activation or CD3 levels. Fewer insertions and more nucleotide deletions at VDJ recombination sites were observed in patients with type 1 diabetes, implying thymic rearrangement abnormalities. Type 1 diabetes patients showed a moderate but significant shortening of TCRB CDR3 length in all four CD4+ subsets. Shorter templates might be favored by PCR, yet because patient and control samples were amplified and corrected together, any such skew would affect both groups equally. Naive, central memory and regulatory TCRB repertoires appeared to be more alike among patients than among healthy donors.

The High Capacity cDNA Reverse Transcription Kit was used to reverse transcribe all of the isolated RNA, meaning that expressed TCRB transcripts were what got sequenced. Deep immunoSEQ sequencing was applied to naive, central memory and regulatory T cell samples, giving an average of approximately 3.8 million total reads per sample. Sorted cells were lysed in RLT buffer, and RNA was extracted using DNase-treated RNeasy Micro or Mini kits according to cell number. To prevent cross-contamination, every cell subset was processed on its own, while patient and healthy donor samples were processed together. The immunoSEQ multiplex PCR was used to amplify TCRB sequences from cDNA, yielding 87-bp fragments that span the CDR3 region. The amplicons were sequenced using the Illumina HiSeq platform. The study's processing was this. PCR bias was computationally corrected using synthetic template baselines, reads within Hamming distance 2 were collapsed, and singletons that could not be merged were discarded. By aligning reads against IMGT, V, D and J genes, CDR3 length, and insertions or deletions at six rearrangement sites were assigned. Within each subset, clonotype counts were normalized to the number of sorted cells before true diversity and Gini coefficients were calculated with the tcR R package. Repertoire sharing was quantified using the overlap coefficient calculated on TCRB nucleotide sequences. TCRdb's version of the immuneACCESS table is confined to in-frame rearrangements and falls short of the full clone set. An unresolved V gene accounts for under half of the shortfall where checked; the remainder is of unknown origin. Clonal size and the V and J genes are those of that table, whereas D and trimming came from the DNA. This sample gives 150,000 to 170,000 clones in total; around 8.5% of them show up just once. Clones ranked in the top ten supply 0.55% to 0.65% of the sample.

Rearrangement joined TRBV10-3 to TRBJ1-1; the D gene assignment is ambiguous. The material sequenced was central memory CD4+ T cells from blood. The sequence was obtained from a man younger than 35 in good health. The CDR3 protein sequence reads: CAISHMNTEAFF. In nucleotides, the sequence is TGTGCCATCAGTCACATGAACACTGAAGCTTTCTTT.